This T cell receptor beta chain was profiled in a study of blood T cells in healthy people across ages. Primed by a sample-barcoded 5' primer and a J-beta primer mix, a second PCR proceeded for about 6 to 11 cycles. With 12 random nucleotides, a template-switch adaptor tagged each individual cDNA molecule. Every sample returned 2.5 million or more CDR3-containing paired-end reads. TCRdb reanalysed the 5' RACE reads using MiXCR and keeps one entry per CDR3 protein. The sample has about 780,000 distinct CDR3 sequences, 46% seen once. In regard to this clonotype: The antigen is unknown.

Germline V gene sequence: CDR1 SGDLS, CDR2 YYNGEE. The CDR3 length is 13 residues. The germline V and J ends were trimmed by 7 bases and 3 bases, with 14 bases remaining between them. Whole-study findings and limits: One million T cells yielded diversity estimates that were considered underestimates. Among T cells, TCR beta diversity per million cells dropped roughly linearly as age rose.

V gene TRBV9 combines with J gene TRBJ2-7; TRBD2 is a possible D gene (5 bases). The sequence was obtained from an elderly man in good health. Sequenced: blood. CDR3 sequence (DNA): TGTGCCAGCGGCGGAATCCGGGACTACGAGCAGTACTTC. Its translation: CASGGIRDYEQYF.